This TCR beta chain is drawn from a study of blood T cell repertoires in COVID-19. For the study at large: Acute and convalescent COVID-19 samples came from the United States, Italy and Spain. Sample material is recorded as cDNA or gDNA derived from T cells, B-cell-depleted T cells, or PBMCs.

J was trimmed by 6 bases and V by 5 bases; bases with no gene match: 12. The CDR3 sequence is 15 residues long. CDR1 is MNHNY, CDR2 SVGAGI, per germline (reference sequence). In the original workflow: Quantification of nucleated cells was approximated via reference gene primer amplification. TCRdb keeps only in-frame clones here, not all; method: immunoSEQ multiplex PCR. Clone size and V and J calls were adopted from that table, with D and trimming inferred from the DNA. This sample has approximately 150,000 clones; around 89% occur once, and the top ten carry less than 4%. Sequencing was carried out using peripheral blood. V and J are TRBV6-6 and TRBJ2-7, with TRBD1 matching over 8 bases. This receptor was identified in an older woman with active COVID-19. Here the CDR3 reads CASSKTGQERREQYF. CDR3 nucleotide sequence: TGTGCCAGCAGTAAGACGGGACAGGAGAGGCGCGAGCAGTACTTC.